This T cell receptor beta chain was retrieved from a study of shared clonotypes between healthy human individuals. For the study at large: The cohort comprised a couple of women and a few men. Their ages spanned 18 to 49 years.

This clone is a singleton in its sample. The data were produced by immunoSEQ multiplex PCR, yet TCRdb's version contains in-frame clones alone and is incomplete. The table has about 610,000 clones, roughly 97% seen once. This sequence originates from a woman between 25 and 40 years old in good health. Sequencing used naive CD4+ T cells sorted from blood. Subset noted: CD45RA+ positively selected.

The CDR3 bases are TGTGCCAGCAGGTTCCAGGGGGTTGGGAACACTGAAGCTTTCTTT. Protein product: CASRFQGVGNTEAFF. The chain is built from TRBV5-6 and TRBJ1-1; 7 bases line up with TRBD1. J lost 1 base, V lost 5 bases, and 8 bases had no gene match. This CDR3 has 15 amino acids. Germline CDR1 SGHDT, CDR2 YYEEEE.